This record looks at one TCR beta chain sequence and its context. TCRdb fed the 5' RACE reads into MiXCR, producing one record per CDR3 protein. This table holds about 52,000 distinct CDR3 sequences, approximately 6.6% found once. These data belong to a study of T cells after yellow fever vaccination. The V end was cut by 8 bases, the J end by 9 bases, with 20 bases between. Germline CDR1 ENHRY, CDR2 SYGVKD. This CDR3 is built from 15 residues. The TCR sequence derives from a man aged 18 to 35 who received the YFV17D yellow fever vaccine. This chain links TRBV10-3 with TRBJ1-6; no firm D call. This specimen consisted of CD8+ T cells not binding an NS4B(214-222) dextramer, sorted from PBMCs, obtained about 41 days after the first yellow fever vaccination. CDR3 sequence reads: CAIVGADIIGSPLHF. CDR3 in DNA: TGTGCCATCGTCGGCGCCGACATAATTGGTTCACCCCTCCACTTT.